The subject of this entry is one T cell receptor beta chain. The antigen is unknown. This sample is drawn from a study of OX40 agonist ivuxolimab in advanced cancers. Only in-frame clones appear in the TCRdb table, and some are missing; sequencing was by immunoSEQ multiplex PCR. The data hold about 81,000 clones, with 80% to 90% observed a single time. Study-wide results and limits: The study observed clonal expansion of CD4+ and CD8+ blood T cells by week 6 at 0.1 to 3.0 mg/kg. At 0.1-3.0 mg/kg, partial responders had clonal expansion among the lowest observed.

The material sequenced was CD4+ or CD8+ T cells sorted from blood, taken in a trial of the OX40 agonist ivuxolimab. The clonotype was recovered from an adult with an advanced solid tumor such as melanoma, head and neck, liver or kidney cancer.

CDR3 protein: CASSLQLAGGEQFF. The DNA of the CDR3 is TGTGCCAGCAGCCTTCAACTAGCGGGAGGGGAGCAGTTCTTC. The J gene is TRBJ2-1, the V gene TRBV28; 13 bases are shared with TRBD2. This CDR3 region has 14 residues. V was clipped by 6 bases and J by 10 bases; unmatched bases: 6. Germline V CDR1 and CDR2: MDHEN, SYDVKM.